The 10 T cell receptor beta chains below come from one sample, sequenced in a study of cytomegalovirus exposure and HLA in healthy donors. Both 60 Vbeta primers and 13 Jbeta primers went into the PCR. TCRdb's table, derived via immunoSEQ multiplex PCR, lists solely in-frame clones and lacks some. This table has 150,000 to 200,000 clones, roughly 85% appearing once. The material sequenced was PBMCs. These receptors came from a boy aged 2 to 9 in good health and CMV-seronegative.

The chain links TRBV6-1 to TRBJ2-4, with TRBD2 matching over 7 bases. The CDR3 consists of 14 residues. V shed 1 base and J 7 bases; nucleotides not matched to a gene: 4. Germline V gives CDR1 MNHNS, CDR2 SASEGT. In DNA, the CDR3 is TGTGCCAGCAGTGAAGTGAACGGGGGGAACATTCAGTACTTC. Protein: CASSEVNGGNIQYF.

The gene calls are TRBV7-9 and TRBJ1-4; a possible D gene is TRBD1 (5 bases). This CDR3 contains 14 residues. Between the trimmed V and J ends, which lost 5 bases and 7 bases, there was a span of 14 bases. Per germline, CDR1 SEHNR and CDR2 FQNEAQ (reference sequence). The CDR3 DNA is TGTGCCAGCAGCCCGGGGGATTTCGGTGAAAAACTGTTTTTT. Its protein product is CASSPGDFGEKLFF.

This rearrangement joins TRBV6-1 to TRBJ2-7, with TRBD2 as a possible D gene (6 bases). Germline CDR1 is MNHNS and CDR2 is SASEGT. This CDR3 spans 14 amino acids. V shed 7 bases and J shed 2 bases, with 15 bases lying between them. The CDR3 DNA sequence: TGTGCCAGCACGAAAGCGCGGGGACCCTACGAGCAGTACGTC. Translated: CASTKARGPYEQYV.

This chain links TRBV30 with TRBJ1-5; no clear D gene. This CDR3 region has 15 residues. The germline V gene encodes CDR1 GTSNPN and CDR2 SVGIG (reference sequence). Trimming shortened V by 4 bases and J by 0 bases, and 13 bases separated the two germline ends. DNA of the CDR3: TGTGCCTGGAACCTAGGACTTCTTAGCAATCAGCCCCAGCATTTT. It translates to CAWNLGLLSNQPQHF.

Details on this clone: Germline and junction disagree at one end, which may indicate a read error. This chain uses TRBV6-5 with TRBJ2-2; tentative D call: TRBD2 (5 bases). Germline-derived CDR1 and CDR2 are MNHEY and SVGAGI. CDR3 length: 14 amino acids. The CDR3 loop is CASSDADKSGELLF. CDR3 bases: TGTGCCAGCAGTGACGCCGACAAATCCGGGGAGCTGCTTTTT.

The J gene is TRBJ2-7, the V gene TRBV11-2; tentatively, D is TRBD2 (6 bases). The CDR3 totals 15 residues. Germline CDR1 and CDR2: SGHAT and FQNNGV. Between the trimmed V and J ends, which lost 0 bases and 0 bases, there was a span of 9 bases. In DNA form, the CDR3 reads TGTGCCAGCAGCTTAGATCGGGGGACCTCCTACGAGCAGTACTTC. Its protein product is CASSLDRGTSYEQYF.

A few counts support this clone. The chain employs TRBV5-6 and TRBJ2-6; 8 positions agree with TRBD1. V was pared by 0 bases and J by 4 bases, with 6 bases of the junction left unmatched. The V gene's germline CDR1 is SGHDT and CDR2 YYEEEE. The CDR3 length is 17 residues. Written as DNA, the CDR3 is TGTGCCAGCAGCTTGGGCCAGGGGGCATCCGGGGCCAACGTCCTGACTTTC. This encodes CASSLGQGASGANVLTF. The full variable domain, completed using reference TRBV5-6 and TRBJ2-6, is DAGVTQSPTHLIKTRGQQVTLRCSPKSGHDTVSWYQQALGQGPQFIFQYYEEEERQRGNFPDRFSGHQFPNYSSELNVNALLLGDSALYLCASSLGQGASGANVLTFGAGSRLTVL.

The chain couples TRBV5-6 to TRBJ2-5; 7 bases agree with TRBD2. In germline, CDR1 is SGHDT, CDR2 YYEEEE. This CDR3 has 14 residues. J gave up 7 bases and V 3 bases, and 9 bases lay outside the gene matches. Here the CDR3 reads CASSWGGEGRTQYF. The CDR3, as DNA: TGTGCCAGCAGCTGGGGGGGGGAGGGCCGGACCCAGTACTTC.

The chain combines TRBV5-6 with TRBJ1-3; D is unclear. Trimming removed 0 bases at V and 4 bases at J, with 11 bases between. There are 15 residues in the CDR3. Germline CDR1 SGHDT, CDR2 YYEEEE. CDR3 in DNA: TGTGCCAGCAGCTTGGGACCAGGAAAGGGAAACACCATATATTTT. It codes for CASSLGPGKGNTIYF.

CDR3 DNA sequence: TGTGCCAGCAGCTTCGACAGGGTCACAGATACGCAGTATTTT. This sequence encodes CASSFDRVTDTQYF. The rearrangement uses TRBV11-2 and TRBJ2-3; 7 bases align to TRBD1. The ends lost 3 bases at V and 2 bases at J; junction bases unmatched: 2. In germline, CDR1 is SGHAT, CDR2 FQNNGV. The CDR3 sequence is 14 residues long.